The source of this TCR beta chain is a study of cytomegalovirus exposure and HLA in healthy donors. Study in general: There were 90 million to 130 million unique TCR beta sequences, drawn from some 180 million T cells, in an earlier analysis.

On this clone: Its specificity is unknown.

Primers for the PCR totalled 60 Vbeta and 13 Jbeta. Repertoires were generated with immunoSEQ multiplex PCR, while TCRdb's copy carries only in-frame clones and drops some. The data contain around 200,000 clones, about three quarters of them singletons. V shed 4 bases and J 4 bases; nucleotides not matched to a gene: 13. Per germline, CDR1 SGHAT and CDR2 FQNNGV. The CDR3 spans 17 residues. Study conclusions and caveats: Later, an analysis showed that TCR beta chains associated with HLA were more clonally expanded than others that were equally common. What a later analysis reportedly showed was that an Asian-associated ancestry cluster had fewer N-insertions than the approximately 700-donor mean.

This clonotype was sampled from a female donor in good health and CMV-seronegative. This chain links TRBV11-2 with TRBJ2-5; 9 nucleotides line up with TRBD1. The sequencing input was PBMCs. Here the CDR3 DNA reads TGTGCCAGCAGCTCGGGGGCGGGACAGGGACGGGGAGAGACCCAGTACTTC. Its protein is CASSSGAGQGRGETQYF.